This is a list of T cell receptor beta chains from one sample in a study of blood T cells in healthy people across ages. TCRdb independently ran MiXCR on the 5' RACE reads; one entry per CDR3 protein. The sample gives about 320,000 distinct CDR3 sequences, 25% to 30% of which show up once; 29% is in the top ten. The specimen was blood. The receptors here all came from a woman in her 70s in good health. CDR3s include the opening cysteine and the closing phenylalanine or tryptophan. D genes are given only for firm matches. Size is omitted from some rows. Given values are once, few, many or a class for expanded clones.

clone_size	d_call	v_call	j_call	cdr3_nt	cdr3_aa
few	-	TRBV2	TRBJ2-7	TGTGCCAGCAGTGAAGCCTACGAGCAGTACTTC	CASSEAYEQYF
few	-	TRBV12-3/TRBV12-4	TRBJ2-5	TGTGCCAGCAGCTCCGGGCCGAGGCTAGAGACCCAGTACTTC	CASSSGPRLETQYF
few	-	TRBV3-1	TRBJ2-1	TGTGCCAGCAGCCAATTGGGTAATGAGCAGTTCTTC	CASSQLGNEQFF
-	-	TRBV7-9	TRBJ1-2	TGTGCCAGCAGCTTCTCAGCCGTCAAGGCCTATGGCTACACCTTC	CASSFSAVKAYGYTF
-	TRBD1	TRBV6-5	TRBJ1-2	TGTGCCAGCAGGTCGGACAGGAGTTATGGCTACACCTTC	CASRSDRSYGYTF
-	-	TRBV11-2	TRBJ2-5	TGTGCCAGCAGCTCCCGGGGGGCCCAAGAGACCCAGTACTTC	CASSSRGAQETQYF
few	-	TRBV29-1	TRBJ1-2	TGCAGCGTGCACCTCAGGGGTGGGGGCTACACCTTC	CSVHLRGGGYTF
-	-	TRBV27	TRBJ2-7	TGTGCCAGCAGTTTATCGGGCTATTTTTCTGACGAGCAGTACTTC	CASSLSGYFSDEQYF
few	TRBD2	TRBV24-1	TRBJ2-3	TGTGCCACCAGTGGAAGGACTAGCGGGACAGATACGCAGTATTTT	CATSGRTSGTDTQYF
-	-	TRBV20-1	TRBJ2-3	TGCAGTGCTAGTACCCCCGAGGGCACAGATACGCAGTATTTT	CSASTPEGTDTQYF
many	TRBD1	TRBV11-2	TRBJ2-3	TGTGCCAGCAGCTTACGGACAGGATCAGATACGCAGTATTTT	CASSLRTGSDTQYF
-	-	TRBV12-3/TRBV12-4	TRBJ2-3	TGTGCCAGCAGTTCTCTAGGTAGCACGCTAAGGGAGTATTTT	CASSSLGSTLREYF
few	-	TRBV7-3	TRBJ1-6	TGTGCCAGCAGTCTACAGGGCTATAATTCACCCCTCCACTTT	CASSLQGYNSPLHF
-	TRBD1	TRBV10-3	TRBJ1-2	TGTGCCATCAGTGCGGGGACAGCCAATAACTATGGCTACACCTTC	CAISAGTANNYGYTF
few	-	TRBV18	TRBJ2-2	TGTGCCAGCTCACCACACGAGTATAGGGCGAGGACCGGGGAGCTGTTTTTT	CASSPHEYRARTGELFF
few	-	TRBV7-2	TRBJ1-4	TGTGCCAGCAGCTTAGGCAGGGTTGAAAAACTGTTTTTT	CASSLGRVEKLFF
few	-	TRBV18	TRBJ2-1	TGTGCCAGCTCACCCGGGATAGCGGACCACAATGAGCAGTTCTTC	CASSPGIADHNEQFF
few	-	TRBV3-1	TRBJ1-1	TGTGCCAGCAGCCCGGTCGGCGAAAGTGAAGCTTTCTTT	CASSPVGESEAFF
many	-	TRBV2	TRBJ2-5	TGTGCCAGCACCCAGGGAGGGACCCAGTACTTC	CASTQGGTQYF
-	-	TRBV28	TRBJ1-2	TGTGCCAGCAGGGGGTACGGTGAAGCTAACTATGGCTACACCTTC	CASRGYGEANYGYTF
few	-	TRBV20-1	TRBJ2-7	TGCAGTGCGAAAACCGGCTGGCTGACCTCCTACGAGCAGTACTTC	CSAKTGWLTSYEQYF
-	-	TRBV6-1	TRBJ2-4	TGTGCCAGCACAATAGGTGGGGGGAATCAAAACATTCAGTACTTC	CASTIGGGNQNIQYF
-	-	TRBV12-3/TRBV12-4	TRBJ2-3	TGTGCCAGCAGTTCCGACAGAACTAGAGCAGATGCGCAATATTTT	CASSSDRTRADAQYF
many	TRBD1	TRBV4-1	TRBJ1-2	TGCGCCAGCAGCCAAGGGACAGGGGGGCCCTATGGCTACACCTTC	CASSQGTGGPYGYTF
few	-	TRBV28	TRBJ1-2	TGTGCCAGCAGTCCTACGGGACACGGAAGGGACTATGGCTACACCTTC	CASSPTGHGRDYGYTF
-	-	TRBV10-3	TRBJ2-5	TGTGCCATCAGTGAGTCGACCCCGGGCTCAAAGGAGACCCAGTACTTC	CAISESTPGSKETQYF
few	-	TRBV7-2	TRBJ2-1	TGTGCCAGCACCCTTGTACGGGGTGGGTACAATGAGCAGTTCTTC	CASTLVRGGYNEQFF
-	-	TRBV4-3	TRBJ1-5	TGCGCCAGCAGCCAAGGCAGGGCCCAGCCCCAGCATTTT	CASSQGRAQPQHF
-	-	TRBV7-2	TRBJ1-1	TGTGCCAGCAGCCAGAGGTGGGGTCGCACTGAAGCTTTCTTT	CASSQRWGRTEAFF
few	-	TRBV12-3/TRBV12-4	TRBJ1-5	TGTGCCAGCAGTTTAGAGGTGGGACCCCAGCATTTT	CASSLEVGPQHF
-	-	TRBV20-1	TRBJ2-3	TGCAGTGCTACCGACGACGGGGGCACAGATACGCAGTATTTT	CSATDDGGTDTQYF
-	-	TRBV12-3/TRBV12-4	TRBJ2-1	TGTGCCAGCAGCTACAGGGTCCACCTCTACAATGAGCAGTTCTTC	CASSYRVHLYNEQFF
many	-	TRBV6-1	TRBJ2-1	TGTGCCAGCCCTTGGAACAATGAGCAGTTCTTC	CASPWNNEQFF
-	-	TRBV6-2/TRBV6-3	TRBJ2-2	TGTGCCAGCAGCAAAGGGACAATAAAAACCGGGGAGCTGTTTTTT	CASSKGTIKTGELFF
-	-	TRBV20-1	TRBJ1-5	TGCAGTGCTAGCCGTCGGACAGTCGATAGCAATCAGCCCCAGCATTTT	CSASRRTVDSNQPQHF
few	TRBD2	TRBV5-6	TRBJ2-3	TGTGCCAGCAGCTACGGGACTAGCGGGAGTATTACGCAGTATTTT	CASSYGTSGSITQYF
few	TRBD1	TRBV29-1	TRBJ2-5	TGCAGCGAGTCCTCAGGGGGCGTAGAGACCCAGTACTTC	CSESSGGVETQYF
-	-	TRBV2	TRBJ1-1	TGTGCCAGCCTAAACACTGAAGCTTTCTTT	CASLNTEAFF
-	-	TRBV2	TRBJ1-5	TGTGCCAGCAGTGAGGTTGGGGGGGCGAATCAGCCCCAGCATTTT	CASSEVGGANQPQHF
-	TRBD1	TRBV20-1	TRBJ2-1	TGCAGTGCTAGAGTTAAGGACAGGGGTTCCTACAATGAGCAGTTCTTC	CSARVKDRGSYNEQFF
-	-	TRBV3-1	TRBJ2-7	TGTGCCAGCAGCCAAAATTGGATGCGGAAGCAGTACTTC	CASSQNWMRKQYF
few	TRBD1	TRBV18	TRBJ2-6	TGTGCCAGCTCACCCGGGACAGGGATAGGTTCAGGGGCCAACGTCCTGACTTTC	CASSPGTGIGSGANVLTF
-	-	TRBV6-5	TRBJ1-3	TGTGCCAGCAGTCTGGAGGTTGGAAACACCATATATTTT	CASSLEVGNTIYF
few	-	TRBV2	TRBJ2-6	TGTGCCAGCAGTGATGGCTCTGGGGCCAACGTCCTGACTTTC	CASSDGSGANVLTF
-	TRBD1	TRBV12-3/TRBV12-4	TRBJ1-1	TGTGCCAGCAGTTTAGGGGACAGGGGCGAACCCATGAACACTGAAGCTTTCTTT	CASSLGDRGEPMNTEAFF
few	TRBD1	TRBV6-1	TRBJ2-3	TGTGCCAGCAACCCTGACAGGGGGCAAGGCACAGATACGCAGTATTTT	CASNPDRGQGTDTQYF
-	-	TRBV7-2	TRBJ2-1	TGTGTCAGCAGCTTAGCTCCAACCCCATGGGAGCAGTTCTTC	CVSSLAPTPWEQFF
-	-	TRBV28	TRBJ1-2	TGTGCCAGCAGCCTATCTCGGACTGAAAACTATGGCTACACCTTC	CASSLSRTENYGYTF
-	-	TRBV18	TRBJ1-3	TGTGCCAGCTCACAGAAGGACGCAAGCTCTGGAAACACCATATATTTT	CASSQKDASSGNTIYF
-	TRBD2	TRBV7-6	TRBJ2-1	TGTGCCAGCAGCCCGACCAACAATCTAGCGGGAGATGAGCAGTTCTTC	CASSPTNNLAGDEQFF
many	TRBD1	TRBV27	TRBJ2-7	TGTGCCAGCAGTCCTAAACAGGGGGCAAATCCTTACGAGCAGTACTTC	CASSPKQGANPYEQYF
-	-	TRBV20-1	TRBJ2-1	TGCAGTGCTGGGGTCTCGGGGAATGAGCGGTTCTTC	CSAGVSGNERFF